This entry lists 14 T cell receptor beta chains sequenced from one sample in a study of shared clonotypes between healthy human individuals. TCRdb's copy holds only in-frame clones and misses some; the assay was immunoSEQ multiplex PCR. The sample contains some 1,400,000 clones, around 97% of which appear only once. Sequencing was carried out using naive CD4+ T cells sorted from blood. Subset meaning: CD45RA+ positively selected. These receptors originate from a man aged 25 to 45 in good health.

The V gene is TRBV5-1, the J gene TRBJ2-5, with D perhaps given as TRBD1 or TRBD2 (6 bases each). V lost 5 bases and J lost 1, with 12 bases in between. This CDR3 has 14 amino acids. Germline V gene lookup returns CDR1 SGHRS and CDR2 YFSETQ. CDR3 bases: TGCGCCAGCAGTCCCGGGGGCGCCCAAGAGACCCAGTACTTC. It is translated as CASSPGGAQETQYF.

This CDR3 is CASSRNSRASGNQPQHF. CDR3 nucleotide sequence: TGTGCCAGCTCACGTAATTCAAGGGCTTCGGGCAATCAGCCCCAGCATTTT. This chain joins TRBV18 and TRBJ1-5, with D hard to call. Germline CDR1 is KGHSH and CDR2 is LQKENI. V was shortened by 4 bases and J by 2 bases, with 18 bases between the two germline ends. The CDR3 has 17 residues.

The V call is TRBV6-1, the J call TRBJ2-2; D not certain. CDR3 length: 14 residues. V lost 2 bases to trimming and J lost 4 bases, with 8 bases between them. CDR1 MNHNS and CDR2 SASEGT come from the germline V gene. In nucleotides, the CDR3 is TGTGCCAGCAGTGAACAGGTCGTCACCGGGGAGCTGTTTTTT. Residues: CASSEQVVTGELFF.

This clone has a single count. This chain connects TRBV4-3 to TRBJ1-1; D ambiguous. Trimming shortened V by 0 bases and J by 4 bases, and 9 bases separated the two germline ends. Looked up from germline, CDR1 is LGHNA and CDR2 is YSLEER. The CDR3 is 14 residues long. As DNA, the CDR3 is TGCGCCAGCAGCCAAGATGTTGATCTCACTGAAGCTTTCTTT. It is translated as CASSQDVDLTEAFF.

This chain links TRBV7-8 with TRBJ2-1; D may be TRBD2 (5 bases). The CDR3 length is 14 residues. Germline CDR1 SGHVS, CDR2 FQNEAQ. With 1 base removed from V and 7 bases from J, the gap between germline ends came to 11 bases. CDR3: CASSLVTRENEQFF. The DNA for the CDR3 is TGTGCCAGCAGCTTAGTCACTAGAGAGAATGAGCAGTTCTTC.

The chain joins TRBV7-9 to TRBJ2-7; 8 nucleotides line up with TRBD1. The CDR3 extends over 11 amino acids. Germline CDR1 reads SEHNR; CDR2 reads FQNEAQ (reference sequence). Trimming at V came to 5 bases and at J to 7 bases, leaving 1 base not matched to a gene. CDR3 sequence reads: CASSRQGEQYF. CDR3 bases: TGTGCCAGCAGCAGACAGGGGGAGCAGTACTTC. Full variable domain (missing parts from reference TRBV7-9 and TRBJ2-7): DTGVSQNPRHKITKRGQNVTFRCDPISEHNRLYWYRQTLGQGPEFLTYFQNEAQLEKSRLLSDRFSAERPKGSFSTLEIQRTEQGDSAMYLCASSRQGEQYFGPGTRLTVT.

The rearrangement links TRBV15 to TRBJ2-5; tentatively, D is TRBD2 (5 bases). CDR1 and CDR2 (germline): LNHNV, YYDKDF (reference sequence). Trimming stripped 0 bases from V and 7 bases from J, with 12 bases between. The CDR3 is made up of 14 amino acids. CDR3: CATSRDPSPTTQYF. The CDR3 DNA reads TGTGCCACCAGCAGAGATCCTAGCCCAACGACCCAGTACTTC.

This rearrangement joins TRBV19 to TRBJ2-5; D is possibly TRBD1 (5 bases). Deletions cut 3 bases from V and 2 bases from J, with 22 bases between. The CDR3 sequence is 18 residues long. The germline gives CDR1 LNHDA, CDR2 SQIVND (reference sequence). CDR3 region: CASSIRPWARANQETQYF. CDR3 bases: TGTGCCAGTAGTATTCGCCCCTGGGCCAGGGCTAATCAAGAGACCCAGTACTTC.

The rearrangement links TRBV7-2 to TRBJ1-1; a weak D match, TRBD1 (6 bases). Between the trimmed V and J ends, which lost 5 bases and 0 bases, there was a span of 13 bases. The germline CDR1 and CDR2 sequences are SGHTA and FQGNSA. The CDR3 is 15 amino acids. The CDR3 coding sequence is TGTGCCAGCAGCCCCGAGGGGGGATTGAACACTGAAGCTTTCTTT. Residues: CASSPEGGLNTEAFF.

The chain combines TRBV5-1 with TRBJ2-5, with D possibly being TRBD2 (5 bases). CDR3 length: 15 residues. V shed 0 bases and J shed 4 bases, with 13 bases lying between them. Germline assignment: CDR1 SGHRS and CDR2 YFSETQ. Here the CDR3 reads CASSLGTPVGETQYF. CDR3 in DNA: TGCGCCAGCAGCTTGGGGACTCCCGTTGGAGAGACCCAGTACTTC.

V gene TRBV5-5 combines with J gene TRBJ1-5; D gene ambiguous. CDR1 and CDR2 (germline): SGHKS, YYEKEE (reference sequence). This CDR3 has 14 amino acids. V gave up 1 base and J gave up 7 bases, with 12 bases separating them. The CDR3 sequence is CASSLSQVIQPQHF. CDR3 in DNA: TGTGCCAGCAGCTTGTCTCAGGTGATACAGCCCCAGCATTTT.

The V and J genes are TRBV7-9 and TRBJ1-5, with D unclear. CDR1 SEHNR and CDR2 FQNEAQ come from the germline V gene (reference sequence). The CDR3 consists of 13 residues. V was clipped by 4 bases and J by 7 bases, with 11 bases between them. The CDR3 protein is CASSSQVSQPQHF. The CDR3, as DNA: TGTGCCAGCAGCTCCCAGGTGTCGCAGCCCCAGCATTTT.

The J gene is TRBJ2-2, the V gene TRBV11-2, with TRBD2 identical over 7 bases. There are 17 residues in the CDR3. The V segment lost 1 base and the J segment 0 bases; nucleotides outside the gene matches: 5. CDR1 SGHAT and CDR2 FQNNGV come from the germline V gene. DNA for the CDR3: TGTGCCAGCAGCTTAGTGGGTCTAGCGGCGAACACCGGGGAGCTGTTTTTT. As protein: CASSLVGLAANTGELFF.

The gene calls are TRBV7-9 and TRBJ1-2; 7 positions match TRBD1. V was pared by 5 bases and J by 3 bases, with 9 bases of the junction left unmatched. The CDR3 contains 15 residues. Germline V gene data show CDR1 as SEHNR and CDR2 as FQNEAQ (reference sequence). DNA for the CDR3: TGTGCCAGCAGCCCGAACTCCGGGACAGACTATGGCTACACCTTC. Amino acids: CASSPNSGTDYGYTF.